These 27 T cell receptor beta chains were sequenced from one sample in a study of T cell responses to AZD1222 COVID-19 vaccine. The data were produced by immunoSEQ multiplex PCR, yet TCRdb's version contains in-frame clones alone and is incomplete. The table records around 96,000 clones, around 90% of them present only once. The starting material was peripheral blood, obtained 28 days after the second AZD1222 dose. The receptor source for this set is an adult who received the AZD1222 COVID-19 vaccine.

Written as DNA, the CDR3 is TGTGCCAGCAGTGAAAGAGGTCGGGGAAGCTCCTACGAGCAGTACTTC. As protein: CASSERGRGSSYEQYF. The chain joins TRBV6-1 to TRBJ2-7; D may be TRBD2 (5 bases). The CDR3 loop spans 16 amino acids. Germline V gene lookup returns CDR1 MNHNS and CDR2 SASEGT. Trimming removed 2 bases from V and 0 bases from J, with 14 bases in between.

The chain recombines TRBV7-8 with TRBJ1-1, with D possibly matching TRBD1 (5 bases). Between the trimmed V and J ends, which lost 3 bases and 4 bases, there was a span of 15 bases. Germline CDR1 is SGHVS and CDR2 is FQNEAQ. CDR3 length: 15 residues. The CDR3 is CASSFHEGLGTEAFF. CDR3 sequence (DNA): TGTGCCAGCAGCTTTCACGAGGGGTTGGGCACTGAAGCTTTCTTT.

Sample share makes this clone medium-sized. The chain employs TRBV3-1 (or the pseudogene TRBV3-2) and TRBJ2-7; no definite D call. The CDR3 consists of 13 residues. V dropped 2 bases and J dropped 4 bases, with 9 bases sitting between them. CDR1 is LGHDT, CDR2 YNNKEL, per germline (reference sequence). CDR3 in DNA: TGTGCCAGCAGCCAATTTCAGAGATACGAGCAGTACTTC. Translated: CASSQFQRYEQYF.

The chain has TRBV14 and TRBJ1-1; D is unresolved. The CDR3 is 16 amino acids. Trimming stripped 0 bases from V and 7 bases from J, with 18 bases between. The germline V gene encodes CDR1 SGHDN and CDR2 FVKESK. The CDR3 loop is CASSQDTRELNFEAFF. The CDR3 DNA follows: TGTGCCAGCAGCCAAGATACAAGGGAGCTGAATTTTGAAGCTTTCTTT.

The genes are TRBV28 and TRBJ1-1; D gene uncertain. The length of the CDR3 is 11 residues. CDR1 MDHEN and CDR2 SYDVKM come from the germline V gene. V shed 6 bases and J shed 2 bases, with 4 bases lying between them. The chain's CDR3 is CASRHNTEAFF. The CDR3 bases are TGTGCCAGCAGGCACAACACTGAAGCTTTCTTT.

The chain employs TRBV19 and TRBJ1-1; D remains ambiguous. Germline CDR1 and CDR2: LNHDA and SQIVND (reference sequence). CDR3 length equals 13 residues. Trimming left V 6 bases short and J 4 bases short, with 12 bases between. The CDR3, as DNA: TGTGCCAGTAGACCGCCCTTAGGCACTGAAGCTTTCTTT. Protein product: CASRPPLGTEAFF.

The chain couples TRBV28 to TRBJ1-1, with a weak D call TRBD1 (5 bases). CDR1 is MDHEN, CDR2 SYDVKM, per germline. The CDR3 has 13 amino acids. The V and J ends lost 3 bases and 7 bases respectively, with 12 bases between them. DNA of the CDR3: TGTGCCAGCAGTTTTCAGGGTGTCCTTGAAGCTTTCTTT. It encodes CASSFQGVLEAFF.

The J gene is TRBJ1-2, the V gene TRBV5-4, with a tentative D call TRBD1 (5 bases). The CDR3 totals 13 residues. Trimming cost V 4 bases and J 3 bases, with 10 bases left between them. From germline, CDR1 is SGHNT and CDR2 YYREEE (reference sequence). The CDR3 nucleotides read TGTGCCAGCAGCCCCCAGGGCGACTATGGCTACACCTTC. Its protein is CASSPQGDYGYTF. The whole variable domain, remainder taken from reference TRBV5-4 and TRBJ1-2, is ETGVTQSPTHLIKTRGQQVTLRCSSQSGHNTVSWYQQALGQGPQFIFQYYREEENGRGNFPPRFSGLQFPNYSSELNVNALELDDSALYLCASSPQGDYGYTFGSGTRLTVV.

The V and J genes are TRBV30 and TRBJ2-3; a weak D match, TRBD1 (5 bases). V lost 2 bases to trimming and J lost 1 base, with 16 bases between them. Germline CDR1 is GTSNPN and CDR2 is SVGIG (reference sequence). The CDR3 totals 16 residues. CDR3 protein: CAWSSLAGLGTDTQYF. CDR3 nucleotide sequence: TGTGCCTGGAGTTCTCTGGCAGGGCTCGGCACAGATACGCAGTATTTT. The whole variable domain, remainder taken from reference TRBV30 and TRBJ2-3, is SQTIHQWPATLVQPVGSPLSLECTVEGTSNPNLYWYRQAAGRGLQLLFYSVGIGQISSEVPQNLSASRPQDRQFILSSKKLLLSDSGFYLCAWSSLAGLGTDTQYFGPGTRLTVL.

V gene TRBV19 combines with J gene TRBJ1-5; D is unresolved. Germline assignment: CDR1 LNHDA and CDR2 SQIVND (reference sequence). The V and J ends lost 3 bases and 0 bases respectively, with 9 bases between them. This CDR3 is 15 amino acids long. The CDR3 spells CASSMAVYSNQPQHF. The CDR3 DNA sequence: TGTGCCAGTAGTATGGCGGTATATAGCAATCAGCCCCAGCATTTT. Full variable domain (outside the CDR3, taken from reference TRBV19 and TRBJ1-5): DGGITQSPKYLFRKEGQNVTLSCEQNLNHDAMYWYRQDPGQGLRLIYYSQIVNDFQKGDIAEGYSVSREKKESFPLTVTSAQKNPTAFYLCASSMAVYSNQPQHFGDGTRLSIL.

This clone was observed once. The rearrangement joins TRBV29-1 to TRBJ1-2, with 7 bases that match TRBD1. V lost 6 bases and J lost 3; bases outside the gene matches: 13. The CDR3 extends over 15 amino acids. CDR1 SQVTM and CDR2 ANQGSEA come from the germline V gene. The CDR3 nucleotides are TGCAGCGTGGACGACAGGGACGATGGCTACTATGGCTACACCTTC. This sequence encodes CSVDDRDDGYYGYTF.

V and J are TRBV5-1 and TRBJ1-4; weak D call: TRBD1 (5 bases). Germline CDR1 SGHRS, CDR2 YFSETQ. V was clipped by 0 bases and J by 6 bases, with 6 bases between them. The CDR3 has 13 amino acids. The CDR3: CASSLGGHEKLFF. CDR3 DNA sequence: TGCGCCAGCAGCTTGGGGGGACATGAAAAACTGTTTTTT.

This CDR3 is CASSLRRLGLAETDTQYF. Written as DNA, the CDR3 is TGTGCCAGCAGCTTGAGGCGGTTGGGACTAGCGGAAACAGATACGCAGTATTTT. The V call is TRBV5-4, the J call TRBJ2-3; 11 bases are a match to TRBD2. The CDR3 is made up of 18 amino acids. V lost 1 base to trimming and J lost 3 bases; unmatched junction nucleotides: 10. The germline V gene has CDR1 SGHNT and CDR2 YYREEE (reference sequence).

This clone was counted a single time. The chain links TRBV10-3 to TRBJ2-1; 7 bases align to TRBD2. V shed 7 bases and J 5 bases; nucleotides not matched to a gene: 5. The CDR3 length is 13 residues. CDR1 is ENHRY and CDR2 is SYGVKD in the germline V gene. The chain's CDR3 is CAITGDYDNEQFF. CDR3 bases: TGTGCCATCACGGGGGACTACGACAATGAGCAGTTCTTC.

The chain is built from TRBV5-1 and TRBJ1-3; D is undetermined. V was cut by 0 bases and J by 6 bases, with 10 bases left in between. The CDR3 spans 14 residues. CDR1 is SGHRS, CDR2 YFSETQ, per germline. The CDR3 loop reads CASSLGAIENTIYF. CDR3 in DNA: TGCGCCAGCAGCTTGGGGGCGATCGAAAACACCATATATTTT.

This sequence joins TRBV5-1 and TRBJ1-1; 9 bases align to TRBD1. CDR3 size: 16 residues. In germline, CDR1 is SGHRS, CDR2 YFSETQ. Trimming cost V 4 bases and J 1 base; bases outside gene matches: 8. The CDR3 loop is CASSRDREDENTEAFF. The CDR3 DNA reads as TGCGCCAGCAGCCGGGACAGGGAAGATGAGAACACTGAAGCTTTCTTT.

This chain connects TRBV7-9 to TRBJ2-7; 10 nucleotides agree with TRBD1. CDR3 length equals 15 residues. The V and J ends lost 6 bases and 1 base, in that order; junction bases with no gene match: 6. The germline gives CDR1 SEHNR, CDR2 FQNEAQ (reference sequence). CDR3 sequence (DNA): TGTGCCAGCAGAGAGACAGGGGGCTTTTCCTACGAGCAGTACTTC. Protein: CASRETGGFSYEQYF.

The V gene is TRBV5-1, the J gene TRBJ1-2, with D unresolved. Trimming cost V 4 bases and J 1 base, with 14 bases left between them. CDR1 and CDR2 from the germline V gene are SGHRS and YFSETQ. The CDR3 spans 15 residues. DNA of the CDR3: TGCGCCAGCAGCCAAGATCCGGTCAATAACTATGGCTACACCTTC. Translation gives CASSQDPVNNYGYTF.

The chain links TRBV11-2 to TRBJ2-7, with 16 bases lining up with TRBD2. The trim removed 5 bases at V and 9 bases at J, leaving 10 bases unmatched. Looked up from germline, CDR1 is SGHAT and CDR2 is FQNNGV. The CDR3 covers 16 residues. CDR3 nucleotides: TGTGCCAGCAGCCACGGGACTAGCGGGAGGGTTGAAGCGCAGTACTTC. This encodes CASSHGTSGRVEAQYF.

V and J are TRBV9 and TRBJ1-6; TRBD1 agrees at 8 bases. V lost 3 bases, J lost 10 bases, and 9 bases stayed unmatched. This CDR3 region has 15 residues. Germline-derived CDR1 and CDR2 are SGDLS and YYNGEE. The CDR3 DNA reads TGTGCCAGCAGCGCTTCAGGGGGCGGGGGATCACCCCTCCACTTT. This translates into CASSASGGGGSPLHF.

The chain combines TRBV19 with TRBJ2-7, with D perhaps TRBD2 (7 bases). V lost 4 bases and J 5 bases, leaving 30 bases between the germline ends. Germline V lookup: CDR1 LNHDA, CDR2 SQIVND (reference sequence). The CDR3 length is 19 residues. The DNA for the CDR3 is TGTGCCAGTAGTACGACCAGGGGACTAAACGAGGGGTGGCACCACGAGCAGTACTTC. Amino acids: CASSTTRGLNEGWHHEQYF.

The CDR3 loop reads CASSLAGPGGDTQYF. The CDR3 region has the DNA TGCGCCAGCAGCTTAGCGGGTCCGGGGGGAGATACGCAGTATTTT. V gene TRBV5-1 combines with J gene TRBJ2-3; 7 bases are shared with TRBD2. Germline V gene lookup returns CDR1 SGHRS and CDR2 YFSETQ. The junction had 8 bases not matched to a gene; V was cut back by 2 bases and J by 5 bases. The length of the CDR3 is 15 residues.

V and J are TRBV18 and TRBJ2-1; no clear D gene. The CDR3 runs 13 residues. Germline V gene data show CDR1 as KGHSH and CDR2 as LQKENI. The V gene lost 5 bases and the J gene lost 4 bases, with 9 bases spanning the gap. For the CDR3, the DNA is TGTGCCAGCTCAGAGTCCAAATACAATGAGCAGTTCTTC. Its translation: CASSESKYNEQFF.

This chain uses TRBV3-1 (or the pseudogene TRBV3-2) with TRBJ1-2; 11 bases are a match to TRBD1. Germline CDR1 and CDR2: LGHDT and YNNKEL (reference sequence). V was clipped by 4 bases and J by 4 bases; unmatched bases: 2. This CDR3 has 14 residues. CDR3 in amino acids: CASSPGQGGYGYTF. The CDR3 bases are TGTGCCAGCAGCCCGGGACAGGGGGGCTATGGCTACACCTTC.

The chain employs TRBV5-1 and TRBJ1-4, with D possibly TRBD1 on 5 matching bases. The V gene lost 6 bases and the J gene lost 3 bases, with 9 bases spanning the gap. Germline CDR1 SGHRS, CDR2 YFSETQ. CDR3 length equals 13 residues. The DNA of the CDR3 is TGCGCCAGCACAGGGCAGTCTAATGAAAAACTGTTTTTT. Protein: CASTGQSNEKLFF.

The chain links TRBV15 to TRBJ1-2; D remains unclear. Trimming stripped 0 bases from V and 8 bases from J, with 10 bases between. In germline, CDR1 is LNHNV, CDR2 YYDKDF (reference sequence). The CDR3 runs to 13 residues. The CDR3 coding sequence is TGTGCCACCAGCAGAGATGAGCCTGGCGGCTACACCTTC. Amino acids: CATSRDEPGGYTF.

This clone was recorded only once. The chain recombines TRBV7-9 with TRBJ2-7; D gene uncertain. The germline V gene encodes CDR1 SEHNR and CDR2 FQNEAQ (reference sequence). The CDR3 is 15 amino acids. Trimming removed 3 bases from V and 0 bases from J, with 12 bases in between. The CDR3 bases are TGTGCCAGCAGCTTTGGGCCATCTAGCTCCTACGAGCAGTACTTC. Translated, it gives CASSFGPSSSYEQYF.